These 20 T cell receptor beta chains were all obtained from the same sample, sequenced in a study of a mutant IDH1 vaccine in newly diagnosed glioma. The method was immunoSEQ multiplex PCR; TCRdb's version includes in-frame clones alone and lacks a portion of them. The data show roughly 60,000 clones, roughly 80% seen once. Time point defined: week 11, during vaccination. Each dose delivered 300 ug of mutant IDH1 20-mer peptide subcutaneously with imiquimod. Their cognate antigens are unknown. This sample comprised PBMCs, obtained from a glioma patient whose treatment included an IDH1 peptide vaccine. The receptors shown here come from a man younger than 40 with glioma.

The rearrangement joins TRBV6-1 to TRBJ2-1; D possibly corresponds to TRBD2 (5 bases). The CDR3 sequence is 15 residues long. V lost 3 bases to trimming and J lost 13 bases, with 22 bases between them. CDR1 is MNHNS and CDR2 is SASEGT in the germline V gene. The CDR3 region has the DNA TGTGCCAGCAGTGAGGTGTTCCGCTCGACGGGGAGTCAGTTCTTC. This gives the protein CASSEVFRSTGSQFF.

This chain uses TRBV11-3 with TRBJ1-6; the D is unclear. Per germline, CDR1 SGHNT and CDR2 YENEEA. The germline V and J ends were trimmed by 2 bases and 6 bases, with 5 bases remaining between them. This CDR3 region has 13 residues. Here the CDR3 reads CASSLSLNSPLHF. Here the CDR3 DNA reads TGTGCCAGCAGCTTAAGCCTTAATTCACCCCTCCACTTT.

The chain carries TRBV7-3 and TRBJ2-7, with D possibly matching TRBD2 (5 bases). The CDR3 loop spans 13 amino acids. Germline CDR1 reads SGHTA; CDR2 reads FQGTGA. V was shortened by 2 bases and J by 3 bases, with 8 bases between the two germline ends. The CDR3 here is CASSLVGGYEQYF. For the CDR3, the DNA is TGTGCCAGCAGCTTAGTCGGAGGCTACGAGCAGTACTTC.

This clone was seen a few times. This rearrangement joins TRBV30 to TRBJ1-2, with 8 positions matching TRBD1. V lost 5 bases to trimming and J lost 8 bases; unmatched junction nucleotides: 19. The CDR3 runs 16 residues. Looked up from germline, CDR1 is GTSNPN and CDR2 is SVGIG (reference sequence). For the CDR3, the DNA is TGTGCCTGGTTTCTTTCTGGGACAGGCCGACTCAACGGCTACACCTTC. It encodes CAWFLSGTGRLNGYTF.

The gene calls are TRBV9 and TRBJ1-1; 8 nucleotides agree with TRBD1. Germline V lookup: CDR1 SGDLS, CDR2 YYNGEE. V was pared by 4 bases and J by 1 base, with 6 bases of the junction left unmatched. The CDR3 spans 15 residues. The CDR3 coding sequence is TGTGCCAGCAGCCCCAGACAGGGGAGGAACACTGAAGCTTTCTTT. As protein: CASSPRQGRNTEAFF.

The CDR3 DNA reads as TGTGCCTGGCGGCAGGGATACACCGGGGAGCTGTTTTTT. It specifies CAWRQGYTGELFF. The chain uses TRBV30 and TRBJ2-2; TRBD1 might be the D (5 bases). Between the trimmed V and J ends, which lost 5 bases and 3 bases, there was a span of 10 bases. Germline V gene data show CDR1 as GTSNPN and CDR2 as SVGIG (reference sequence). The CDR3 contains 13 residues.

This clone was picked up a small number of times. The rearrangement joins TRBV25-1 to TRBJ1-6, with D possibly TRBD1 on 5 matching bases. Trimming cost V 5 bases and J 5 bases, with 13 bases left between them. Germline CDR1 MGHDK, CDR2 SYGVNS. The CDR3 totals 15 residues. The CDR3 region is CASSPRGSHNSPLHF. The CDR3 DNA reads TGTGCCAGCAGTCCCCGGGGGTCACATAATTCACCCCTCCACTTT.

This clone turned up a few times. In DNA form, the CDR3 reads TGCAGTGCTAGTGAGAACACTGAAGCTTTCTTT. Amino acids: CSASENTEAFF. The rearrangement uses TRBV20-1 and TRBJ1-1; D gene uncertain. Looked up from germline, CDR1 is DFQATT and CDR2 is SNEGSKA (reference sequence). This CDR3 is built from 11 residues. The V gene lost 3 bases and the J gene lost 1 base, with 3 bases spanning the gap.

This clone was seen a single time. The rearrangement links TRBV11-2 to TRBJ1-1; D gene ambiguous. CDR3 length: 13 residues. Between the trimmed V and J ends, which lost 0 bases and 3 bases, there was a span of 5 bases. Germline CDR1 SGHAT, CDR2 FQNNGV. In DNA, the CDR3 is TGTGCCAGCAGCTTAGACGCGTACACTGAAGCTTTCTTT. Translation gives CASSLDAYTEAFF.

V is TRBV9 and J is TRBJ2-1, with D hard to call. The germline gives CDR1 SGDLS, CDR2 YYNGEE. Trimming cost V 3 bases and J 6 bases, with 4 bases left between them. The CDR3 length is 11 residues. The CDR3: CASSDGNEQFF. Here the CDR3 DNA reads TGTGCCAGCAGCGATGGCAATGAGCAGTTCTTC.

The chain employs TRBV5-1 and TRBJ2-1; no clear D gene. Trimming removed 4 bases from V and 5 bases from J, with 10 bases in between. There are 13 residues in the CDR3. Germline CDR1 reads SGHRS; CDR2 reads YFSETQ. The CDR3 protein is CASSAVLHNEQFF. The DNA for the CDR3 is TGCGCCAGCAGCGCCGTCCTACACAATGAGCAGTTCTTC.

This clone was counted only a few times. The chain recombines TRBV29-1 with TRBJ1-5, with unresolved D. The CDR3 spans 12 residues. CDR1 and CDR2 from the germline V gene are SQVTM and ANQGSEA. Between the trimmed V and J ends, which lost 2 bases and 10 bases, there was a span of 12 bases. CDR3 residues: CSVESSGGPQHF. CDR3 nucleotide sequence: TGCAGCGTTGAAAGCTCTGGAGGCCCCCAGCATTTT.

V usage is TRBV21-1 and J usage is TRBJ2-4; TRBD1 reflects the table's D call only, with no check against the DNA. TRBV21-1 is a pseudogene locus. CDR3 length equals 14 residues. In DNA form, the CDR3 reads TGTGCCGGTATGACAGGTGAAGCCAAAAACATTCAGTACTTC. Protein product: CAGMTGEAKNIQYF.

The chain combines TRBV11-2 with TRBJ2-5; D may match TRBD1 or TRBD2 (7 bases each). Trimming took off 5 bases at V and 0 bases at J, with 16 bases between the two ends. Germline V gives CDR1 SGHAT, CDR2 FQNNGV. The CDR3 consists of 16 residues. This CDR3 reads CASSPSGTANQETQYF. The CDR3 DNA reads as TGTGCCAGCAGCCCAAGCGGGACAGCGAACCAAGAGACCCAGTACTTC. The variable domain in full, completed from reference TRBV11-2 and TRBJ2-5, reads EAGVAQSPRYKIIEKRQSVAFWCNPISGHATLYWYQQILGQGPKLLIQFQNNGVVDDSQLPKDRFSAERLKGVDSTLKIQPAKLEDSAVYLCASSPSGTANQETQYFGPGTRLLVL.

This chain links TRBV18 with TRBJ1-3; unclear D gene. Per germline, CDR1 KGHSH and CDR2 LQKENI. Deletions cut 6 bases from V and 0 bases from J, with 18 bases between. The CDR3 spans 17 residues. Here the CDR3 reads CASSTSNPTNSGNTIYF. DNA for the CDR3: TGTGCCAGCTCGACAAGTAATCCCACTAACTCTGGAAACACCATATATTTT.

This chain links TRBV7-9 with TRBJ2-5; D unclear. Germline V gives CDR1 SEHNR, CDR2 FQNEAQ (reference sequence). The CDR3 totals 15 residues. Trimming took 4 bases from V and 1 from J, leaving 13 bases between them. CDR3 DNA sequence: TGTGCCAGCAGCTCCGATGGGAACCCCCAAGAGACCCAGTACTTC. Protein product: CASSSDGNPQETQYF. Looking up the rest from reference TRBV7-9 and TRBJ2-5 gives the full variable domain: DTGVSQNPRHKITKRGQNVTFRCDPISEHNRLYWYRQTLGQGPEFLTYFQNEAQLEKSRLLSDRFSAERPKGSFSTLEIQRTEQGDSAMYLCASSSDGNPQETQYFGPGTRLLVL.

The chain carries TRBV4-1 and TRBJ1-2; D call uncertain. Deletions cut 3 bases from V and 4 bases from J, with 12 bases between. The length of the CDR3 is 14 residues. Germline loops: CDR1 MGHRA, CDR2 YSYEKL. The CDR3 is CASSHSTPGYGYTF. The DNA for the CDR3 is TGCGCCAGCAGCCATTCCACTCCAGGCTATGGCTACACCTTC.

The chain couples TRBV19 to TRBJ2-5, with D perhaps TRBD2 (5 bases). Trimming took off 5 bases at V and 5 bases at J, with 18 bases between the two ends. The CDR3 loop spans 15 amino acids. Germline CDR1 and CDR2: LNHDA and SQIVND (reference sequence). CDR3 amino acids: CASSARARPGETQYF. The CDR3 DNA follows: TGTGCCAGTAGTGCCAGAGCTCGCCCGGGGGAGACCCAGTACTTC.

This sequence joins TRBV5-8 and TRBJ1-1, with D uncertain. The CDR3 length is 13 residues. Per germline, CDR1 SGHTS and CDR2 YDEGEE. V was clipped by 4 bases and J by 1 base, with 8 bases between them. CDR3 nucleotides: TGTGCCAGCAGCCCGGAACCGAACACTGAAGCTTTCTTT. This encodes CASSPEPNTEAFF.

This chain connects TRBV27 to TRBJ1-2, with a tentative D call TRBD1 (6 bases). CDR1 is MNHEY and CDR2 is SMNVEV in the germline V gene (reference sequence). Trimming cost V 6 bases and J 4 bases, with 24 bases left between them. CDR3 size: 17 residues. DNA for the CDR3: TGTGCCAGCAGCACTTTGACCGGGACAACTTATTTCTATGGCTACACCTTC. Amino acids: CASSTLTGTTYFYGYTF.